This entry lists 28 T cell receptor beta chains sequenced from one sample in a study of HIV-infected patients and healthy controls. Reverse transcription used roughly 480 ng RNA and constant-region primers for alpha and beta. Using multiplexing indices, alpha and beta chain libraries were generated apart by chain-specific third strand synthesis. TCRdb called the 5' RACE reads again in MiXCR, with one record for every CDR3 protein. The sample consists of 10,000 or so distinct CDR3 sequences, about 8.2% of them appearing once. Whole blood was used without fractionation, so all unsorted peripheral T cells were included. Sequencing was performed on blood. The receptors were sampled from an adult in good health.

This clonotype ranks as medium-sized. The rearrangement links TRBV6-2 or TRBV6-3 to TRBJ2-1; perhaps TRBD2 as D (7 bases). The CDR3 is made up of 18 amino acids. From germline, CDR1 is MNHEY and CDR2 SVGEGT. V dropped 2 bases and J dropped 5 bases, with 22 bases sitting between them. The CDR3 protein is CASSYPTVGGQFNNEQFF. DNA of the CDR3: TGTGCCAGCAGTTACCCCACTGTGGGGGGGCAATTTAACAATGAGCAGTTCTTC.

This clonotype is medium-sized in the sample. The V call is TRBV12-3 or TRBV12-4, the J call TRBJ2-5; D may match TRBD1 or TRBD2 (6 bases each). The V end was cut by 7 bases, the J end by 3 bases, with 15 bases between. The CDR3 is 14 amino acids. CDR3 sequence: CASTGGLLKETQYF. The DNA for the CDR3 is TGTGCCAGCACCGGGGGCCTGCTTAAAGAGACCCAGTACTTC.

By its share, this clonotype is medium-sized (0.01 to 0.1%). The chain carries TRBV6-5 and TRBJ1-1; perhaps TRBD1 as D (6 bases). The CDR3 runs 13 residues. The germline V and J ends were trimmed by 6 bases and 4 bases, with 12 bases remaining between them. Germline assignment: CDR1 MNHEY and CDR2 SVGAGI. CDR3 nucleotide sequence: TGTGCCAGCAGACCAGGGGTTAGCACTGAAGCTTTCTTT. Encoded protein: CASRPGVSTEAFF.

This clonotype is classed as medium-sized. This chain connects TRBV20-1 to TRBJ2-1; TRBD2 matches 10 bases. Germline CDR1 DFQATT, CDR2 SNEGSKA (reference sequence). There are 14 residues in the CDR3. The junction had 5 bases not matched to a gene; V was cut back by 3 bases and J by 6 bases. In DNA, the CDR3 is TGCAGTGCTAGTCTAGCGGGGGCCCGCAATGAGCAGTTCTTC. Its protein product is CSASLAGARNEQFF.

By proportion, this clonotype is medium-sized. The chain recombines TRBV12-3 or TRBV12-4 with TRBJ2-7; D possibly uses TRBD1 or TRBD2 (5 bases each). V lost 4 bases, J lost 2 bases, and 9 bases lay in between. The CDR3 totals 13 residues. The CDR3 DNA reads TGTGCCAGCAGTTCTCAGGGACCCTACGAGCAGTACTTC. As protein: CASSSQGPYEQYF.

The chain joins TRBV30 to TRBJ2-5; perhaps TRBD1 as D (6 bases). This CDR3 contains 13 residues. CDR1 GTSNPN and CDR2 SVGIG come from the germline V gene (reference sequence). V was trimmed by 4 bases and J by 4 bases, leaving 13 bases between them. This chain's CDR3 is CAWNKGVGETQYF. Written as DNA, the CDR3 is TGTGCCTGGAATAAGGGGGTGGGAGAGACCCAGTACTTC. The variable domain in full, with the rest retrieved from reference TRBV30 and TRBJ2-5, is SQTIHQWPATLVQPVGSPLSLECTVEGTSNPNLYWYRQAAGRGLQLLFYSVGIGQISSEVPQNLSASRPQDRQFILSSKKLLLSDSGFYLCAWNKGVGETQYFGPGTRLLVL.

This clonotype was counted at least ten times. The rearrangement uses TRBV27 and TRBJ1-5; unclear D gene. Trimming took off 11 bases at V and 7 bases at J, with 6 bases between the two ends. The CDR3 totals 9 residues. The germline gives CDR1 MNHEY, CDR2 SMNVEV (reference sequence). The CDR3 sequence is CASGQPQHF. For the CDR3, the DNA is TGTGCCTCCGGACAGCCCCAGCATTTT.

This clonotype was counted at least ten times. The gene calls are TRBV19 and TRBJ1-5; 8 bases are a match to TRBD1. This CDR3 region has 16 residues. V was pared by 9 bases and J by 1 base, with 11 bases of the junction left unmatched. Germline V gene sequence: CDR1 LNHDA, CDR2 SQIVND (reference sequence). The CDR3, as DNA: TGTGCCAGCGGTAATGCAGGGGGCCTGAGCAATCAGCCCCAGCATTTT. Residues: CASGNAGGLSNQPQHF.

Within the sample, this clonotype is medium-sized. The chain links TRBV5-6 to TRBJ2-5; D is unclear. The CDR3 covers 15 residues. Trimming stripped 1 base from V and 8 bases from J, with 18 bases between. Germline V gives CDR1 SGHDT, CDR2 YYEEEE. The CDR3 DNA is TGTGCCAGCAGCTTGTTAGTCATCTCGGGCAAAACCCAGTACTTC. The encoded protein is CASSLLVISGKTQYF.

A few counts support this clonotype. This rearrangement joins TRBV12-3 or TRBV12-4 to TRBJ2-1; D uncertain. The CDR3 has 16 residues. The V end lost 5 bases, the J end lost 7 bases, and 21 bases lay between the germline ends. The CDR3 sequence: CASSPLTIDSRNEQFF. The DNA for the CDR3 is TGTGCCAGCAGTCCCCTGACCATCGACTCACGGAATGAGCAGTTCTTC.

The chain recombines TRBV7-9 with TRBJ1-3, with D unclear. The germline V gene encodes CDR1 SEHNR and CDR2 FQNEAQ (reference sequence). CDR3 length: 14 amino acids. V dropped 5 bases and J dropped 1 base, with 9 bases sitting between them. CDR3 sequence (DNA): TGTGCCAGCAGCCCTTCGGGGTCTGGAAACACCATATATTTT. Its translation: CASSPSGSGNTIYF.

The sample holds many counts of this clonotype. A read error may produce the germline difference seen at one junction end. The V call is TRBV7-7, the J call TRBJ2-1; D possibly corresponds to TRBD2 (6 bases). The CDR3 contains 14 residues. Germline V gene sequence: CDR1 SSHAT, CDR2 FNYEAQ (reference sequence). The CDR3, as DNA: TGTGCTAGCAGCTTATCTAAAATGGGAGGTGAGCAGTTCTTC. This translates into CASSLSKMGGEQFF.

The sample holds many counts of this clonotype. The V gene is TRBV3-1, the J gene TRBJ2-3; 10 bases agree with TRBD2. This CDR3 has 19 amino acids. The J segment lost 0 bases and the V segment lost 0 bases, leaving 9 bases of the junction unmatched. Germline lookup yields CDR1 LGHDT and CDR2 YNNKEL (reference sequence). The chain's CDR3 is CASSQDRASGRRSTDTQYF. Written as DNA, the CDR3 is TGTGCCAGCAGCCAAGATAGGGCTAGCGGGAGAAGAAGCACAGATACGCAGTATTTT.

At least ten counts were recorded for this clonotype. The J gene is TRBJ2-5, the V gene TRBV11-3; D is possibly TRBD1 (5 bases). Trimming took 5 bases from V and 1 from J, leaving 11 bases between them. CDR3 length equals 14 residues. The V gene's germline CDR1 is SGHNT and CDR2 YENEEA. CDR3 DNA: TGTGCCAGCAGCCAAGACAGCCTCCAAGAGACCCAGTACTTC. Protein product: CASSQDSLQETQYF.

This clonotype occurred many times. This chain links TRBV27 with TRBJ1-5; possible D gene TRBD1, 5 bases. The CDR3 has 14 residues. Germline lookup yields CDR1 MNHEY and CDR2 SMNVEV (reference sequence). The ends were cut back, 3 bases at V and 2 bases at J, with 8 bases in the middle. The CDR3 spells CASSLGDGNQPQHF. CDR3 in DNA: TGTGCCAGCAGTTTGGGGGATGGCAATCAGCCCCAGCATTTT.

This clonotype is termed medium-sized. The genes are TRBV7-2 and TRBJ2-2, with D possibly TRBD1 on 5 matching bases. The CDR3 length is 14 residues. Trimming pared 7 bases from V and 0 bases from J, leaving 9 bases between. Per germline, CDR1 SGHTA and CDR2 FQGNSA. The CDR3 region has the DNA TGTGCCAGCAACCGACAGCCGAACACCGGGGAGCTGTTTTTT. This encodes CASNRQPNTGELFF.

This clonotype is medium-sized (0.01 to 0.1%) by share. A read error may produce the germline difference seen at one junction end. The chain employs TRBV6-6 and TRBJ2-7, with 7 bases aligning to TRBD2. The germline CDR1 and CDR2 sequences are MNHNY and SVGAGI (reference sequence). CDR3 length equals 13 residues. CDR3 loop: CASTPQRDSEFIF. CDR3 DNA sequence: TGTGCCAGCACCCCCCAGCGGGACTCGGAGTTCATCTTC.

This chain links TRBV12-3 or TRBV12-4 with TRBJ1-1; a possible D gene is TRBD1 (6 bases). This CDR3 spans 15 amino acids. V lost 6 bases and J 4 bases, leaving 18 bases between the germline ends. This CDR3 is CASSFEAGAATEAFF. The CDR3 DNA follows: TGTGCCAGCAGCTTCGAAGCGGGGGCGGCCACTGAAGCTTTCTTT.

By share, this clonotype counts as medium-sized. V and J are TRBV11-2 and TRBJ2-3, with 12 nucleotides matching TRBD1. Germline loops: CDR1 SGHAT, CDR2 FQNNGV. The V and J ends lost 5 bases and 8 bases, in that order; junction bases with no gene match: 14. This CDR3 contains 17 residues. CDR3 residues: CASSLTPGQGARSTQYF. The CDR3 region has the DNA TGTGCCAGCAGCCTTACCCCGGGACAGGGGGCACGAAGTACGCAGTATTTT.

The chain carries TRBV12-3 or TRBV12-4 and TRBJ1-1; D remains ambiguous. V was clipped by 7 bases and J by 0 bases, with 15 bases between them. This CDR3 is 15 amino acids long. CDR3 region: CASTPDLIMNTEAFF. CDR3 in DNA: TGTGCCAGCACCCCCGATCTGATTATGAACACTGAAGCTTTCTTT.

This clonotype appeared many times. The chain links TRBV10-3 to TRBJ1-1; TRBD1 is a possible D gene (5 bases). The CDR3 covers 16 residues. V shed 3 bases and J shed 2 bases, with 16 bases lying between them. The germline CDR1 and CDR2 sequences are ENHRY and SYGVKD. CDR3 protein: CAISEVEDTVNTEAFF. CDR3 DNA: TGTGCCATCAGTGAAGTGGAGGACACGGTAAACACTGAAGCTTTCTTT.

The CDR3 DNA reads as TGTGCCAGTAGTATGTCTAACAGTCAGGGCACGAATCAGCCCCAGCATTTT. It is translated as CASSMSNSQGTNQPQHF. This rearrangement joins TRBV19 to TRBJ1-5, with D maybe TRBD1 (5 bases). The ends were cut back, 3 bases at V and 4 bases at J, with 19 bases in the middle. The V gene's germline CDR1 is LNHDA and CDR2 SQIVND (reference sequence). This CDR3 is 17 amino acids long.

By share, this clonotype ranks as medium-sized. CDR3: CASSMGRSEQYF. CDR3 nucleotides: TGTGCCAGTAGTATGGGACGGTCCGAGCAGTACTTC. The J gene is TRBJ2-7, the V gene TRBV19, with D possibly being TRBD1 or TRBD2 (5 bases each). CDR1 and CDR2 (germline): LNHDA, SQIVND (reference sequence). CDR3 length: 12 residues. Trimming removed 3 bases at V and 6 bases at J, with 9 bases between.

This clonotype was recorded many times. V and J are TRBV7-2 and TRBJ2-2; D is unresolved. From germline, CDR1 is SGHTA and CDR2 FQGNSA. Deletions cut 2 bases from V and 6 bases from J, with 13 bases between. The CDR3 extends over 15 amino acids. The CDR3 spells CASSLIENYAGELFF. The CDR3 coding sequence is TGTGCCAGCAGCTTAATAGAGAACTACGCCGGGGAGCTGTTTTTT.

This clonotype was seen only once. A much larger clone lies one base from this, so it may be a read error. The chain has TRBV12-3 or TRBV12-4 and TRBJ1-1; the D is unclear. CDR3 length: 14 residues. The CDR3 here is CARSLVRKNTEAFF. The DNA for the CDR3 is TGTGCCAGAAGTTTGGTTAGGAAGAACACTGAAGCTTTCTTT.

This clonotype was picked up many times. The V and J genes are TRBV7-9 and TRBJ1-2; D is ambiguous. The V gene's germline CDR1 is SEHNR and CDR2 FQNEAQ (reference sequence). The germline V and J ends were trimmed by 4 bases and 4 bases, with 19 bases remaining between them. The CDR3 loop spans 16 amino acids. CDR3 amino acids: CASSSSLEEDLYGYTF. In DNA form, the CDR3 reads TGTGCCAGCAGCTCTTCGTTGGAGGAAGACCTCTATGGCTACACCTTC. Full variable domain (missing parts from reference TRBV7-9 and TRBJ1-2): DTGVSQNPRHKITKRGQNVTFRCDPISEHNRLYWYRQTLGQGPEFLTYFQNEAQLEKSRLLSDRFSAERPKGSFSTLEIQRTEQGDSAMYLCASSSSLEEDLYGYTFGSGTRLTVV.

This clonotype is medium-sized in the sample. The CDR3 DNA follows: TGTGCCAGCTCACGTGGGACAGGTCCCCAGCCCCAGCATTTT. Residues: CASSRGTGPQPQHF. The rearrangement links TRBV18 to TRBJ1-5; 8 bases align to TRBD1. Germline V gene lookup returns CDR1 KGHSH and CDR2 LQKENI. V shed 4 bases, J shed 7 bases, and the junction held 6 bases outside the gene matches. The CDR3 length is 14 residues. Drawing the rest from reference TRBV18 and TRBJ1-5, the complete variable domain is NAGVMQNPRHLVRRRGQEARLRCSPMKGHSHVYWYRQLPEEGLKFMVYLQKENIIDESGMPKERFSAEFPKEGPSILRIQQVVRGDSAAYFCASSRGTGPQPQHFGDGTRLSIL.

Within the sample, this clonotype is medium-sized. V and J are TRBV10-3 and TRBJ2-5, with D uncertain. This CDR3 is 12 amino acids long. Germline values: CDR1 ENHRY, CDR2 SYGVKD. The ends were cut back, 0 bases at V and 6 bases at J, with 5 bases in the middle. CDR3: CAISESSKTQYF. CDR3 sequence (DNA): TGTGCCATCAGTGAGTCGAGTAAGACCCAGTACTTC.